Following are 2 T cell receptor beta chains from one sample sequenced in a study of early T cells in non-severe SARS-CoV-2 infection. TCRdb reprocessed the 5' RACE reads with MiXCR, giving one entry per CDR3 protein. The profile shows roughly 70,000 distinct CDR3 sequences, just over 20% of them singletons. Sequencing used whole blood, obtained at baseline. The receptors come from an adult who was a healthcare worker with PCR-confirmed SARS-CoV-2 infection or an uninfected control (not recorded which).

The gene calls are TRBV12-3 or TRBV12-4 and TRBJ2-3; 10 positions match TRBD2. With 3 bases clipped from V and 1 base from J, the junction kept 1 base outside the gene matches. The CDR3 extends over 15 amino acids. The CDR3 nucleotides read TGTGCCAGCAGTTTCAGCGGGGGGGGCACAGATACGCAGTATTTT. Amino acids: CASSFSGGGTDTQYF.

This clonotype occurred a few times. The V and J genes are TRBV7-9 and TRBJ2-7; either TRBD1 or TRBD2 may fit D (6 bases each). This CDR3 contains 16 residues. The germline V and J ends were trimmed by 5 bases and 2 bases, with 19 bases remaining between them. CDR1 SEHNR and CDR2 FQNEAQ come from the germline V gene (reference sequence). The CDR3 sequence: CASSPAEGGDTYEQYF. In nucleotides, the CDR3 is TGTGCCAGCAGCCCCGCAGAGGGGGGTGACACCTACGAGCAGTACTTC.